This section outlines one TCR beta chain sequence together with its context. Its antigen remains unidentified. Base-call qualities are not available, and no considerably larger clone is one nucleotide away. Using the deep immunoSEQ assay, multiplex PCR amplified TCR CDR3 regions from genomic DNA. Extracted genomic DNA from each cell subset was distributed evenly across all wells of several immunoSEQ 96-well plates, and each plate was treated as a replicate. For unsorted PBMC, each replicate PCR was loaded with roughly 270 ng genomic DNA, equivalent to roughly 33,000 T cell genomes. Genomic DNA from unsorted PBMC was sequenced over ten immunoSEQ deep assay plates. Purified libraries were quantified with a Qubit 3.0 fluorometer, sized on a Bioanalyzer 2100, and re-quantified with the KAPA Library Quantification kit. Every immunoSEQ 96-well plate was sequenced on a dedicated single-read 150-cycle Illumina NextSeq 550 flow cell. The paper's processing steps were these. Because the immunoSEQ output included only junctional sequences and no quality scores, the filtering could not be the same as the filtering used for full-length reads. Sequences were annotated with PyIR, a Python wrapper for IgBLAST v1.9, and V/J genes and CDR3 were assigned using IMGT germline references. Any read was removed if the V/J assignment was weak (E-value above 1e-6), the CDR3 was missing, or the read contained stop codons, out-of-frame junctions, or ambiguous translated residues. V3J clonotypes were defined by identical inferred V gene, J gene, and CDR3 amino acid sequence. Percentage overlap between repertoires was computed as shared unique clonotypes divided by the size of the smaller repertoire. Three approaches were used to assess repertoire richness: RTK rarefaction, the Chao1 estimator, and Recon v2.1 estimates of unobserved clonotypes. Drawn from immuneACCESS, this table holds only the in-frame rearrangements with V and J called that TCRdb kept. Clones are partly lost; checked studies trace under half to an unresolved V gene and leave the rest unexplained. The D gene and trimming were derived from the DNA, and the V and J assignments and clone size from that table. The sample data list roughly 500,000 clones, and around 80% of these were observed just once. The ten largest make up around 13% of the sample.

CDR1 MNHEY and CDR2 SMNVEV are derived from the germline V gene (reference sequence). The CDR3 covers 16 residues, taking in both the cysteine and the phenylalanine. The entry retains the CDR3 DNA only, 48 bases that are in frame from base 1. The donors were healthy, HIV-negative adults with no recently reported acute infections or vaccinations. Only Caucasian adults living in Nashville, Tennessee, USA were represented among the donors. For unsorted samples, tens of millions of PBMCs were counted, and genomic DNA was extracted using the QIAamp DNA Blood Mini kit. Blood was obtained by leukapheresis, after which PBMCs were separated by Ficoll-Histopaque density gradient centrifugation and cryopreserved in liquid nitrogen vapor phase. This specimen comes from a study of shared clonotypes between healthy human individuals (dated by TCRdb to 2018 to 2021). Turning to the overall study: The cohort comprised a couple of women and a few men aged 18 to 49 years. Libraries were prepared and TCR repertoires were sequenced by different laboratories using diverse techniques, in order to increase sequencing depth and limit assay-specific biases. Leukapheresis yielded between about 0.8 and 8.9 billion PBMCs per donor. The study deeply sequenced blood TCR repertoires of roughly five healthy adults to estimate repertoire size and the extent of clonotype sharing between individuals.

Overall results and qualifications from the work: Because the study included only a small number of donors, the genetic and exposure-history diversity represented was limited. Based on pairwise subsampling, the degree of clonotype sharing among donors was expected to be affected by sequencing depth. Sampling was restricted to blood, and TCR repertoires in tissue are likely to differ from TCR repertoires in blood.

Sequenced: PBMCs. The V and J genes are TRBV27 and TRBJ2-5; 9 bases in the middle match TRBD1. The J call may be in error: the DNA end matches TRBJ2-7 better. The clonotype originates from a woman aged 40 to 55 in good health. Some clones in this sample may be carry-over from other donors' samples. The CDR3 reads as follows: CASSLSGTGIGYEQYF. The nucleotide sequence is given as TGTGCCAGCAGTTTATCCGGGACAGGGATAGGTTACGAGCAGTACTTC.